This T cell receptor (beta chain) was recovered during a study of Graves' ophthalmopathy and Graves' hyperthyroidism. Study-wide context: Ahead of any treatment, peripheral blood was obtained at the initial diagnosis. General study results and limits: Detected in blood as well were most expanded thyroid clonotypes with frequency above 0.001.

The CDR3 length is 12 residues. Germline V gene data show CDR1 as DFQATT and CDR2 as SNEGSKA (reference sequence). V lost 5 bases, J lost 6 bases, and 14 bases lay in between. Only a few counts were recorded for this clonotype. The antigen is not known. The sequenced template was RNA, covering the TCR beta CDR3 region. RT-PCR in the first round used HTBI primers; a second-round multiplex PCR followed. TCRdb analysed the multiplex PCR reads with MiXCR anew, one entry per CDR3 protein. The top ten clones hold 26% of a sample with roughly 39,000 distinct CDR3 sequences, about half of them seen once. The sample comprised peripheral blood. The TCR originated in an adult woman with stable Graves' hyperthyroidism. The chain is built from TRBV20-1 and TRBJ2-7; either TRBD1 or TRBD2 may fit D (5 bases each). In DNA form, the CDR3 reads TGCAGTGCTCCAGGGCCGGGAAGCGAGCAGTACTTC. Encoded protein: CSAPGPGSEQYF.